This TCR beta chain stems from a study of T cells in Graves' hyperthyroidism and ophthalmopathy. The CDR3 regions of TCR beta were amplified from RNA transcripts. TCR CDR3 underwent first-round RT-PCR with the HTBI primer set. TCRdb re-called the multiplex PCR reads with MiXCR, one entry per CDR3 protein. Of over 450,000 distinct CDR3 sequences listed, approximately 15% are singletons. This clonotype has a count of ten or more. The CDR3 is made up of 14 amino acids. Trimming took 2 bases from V and 4 from J, leaving 11 bases between them. Germline values: CDR1 SEHNR, CDR2 FQNEAQ (reference sequence). The chain is built from TRBV7-9 and TRBJ2-5; TRBD2 is a possible D gene (6 bases). This clonotype was obtained from a woman in her late teens or twenties with Graves' hyperthyroidism. The sequenced sample was blood. The CDR3 protein is CASSLLATGETQYF. The CDR3 nucleotides are TGTGCCAGCAGCTTACTAGCGACTGGAGAGACCCAGTACTTC.